This T cell receptor (beta chain) was observed in a study of early T cells in non-severe SARS-CoV-2 infection. Overall study: Sequenced bulk RNA came from whole blood that was unsorted, and chains were unpaired.

TCRdb re-called the 5' RACE reads with MiXCR, one entry per CDR3 protein. The table shows some 50,000 distinct CDR3 sequences, with about a tenth occurring only once. Study results and caveats: In VDJdb matching, anti-spike CD8 responses were favored while private and CD4 specificities went missing.

CDR3 length: 15 amino acids. V gave up 5 bases and J gave up 7 bases; unmatched junction bases: 8. Per the germline V gene, CDR1 is SGHAT and CDR2 is FQNNGV. To note about this clonotype: What it recognizes is unknown.

The specimen was whole blood. This sequence joins TRBV11-2 and TRBJ2-1, with 10 bases lining up with TRBD2. This sequence was found in an adult who was a healthcare worker with PCR-confirmed SARS-CoV-2 infection or an uninfected control (not recorded which). CDR3 in amino acids: CASSPLAGAANEQFF. Written as DNA, the CDR3 is TGTGCCAGCAGCCCTCTAGCGGGGGCGGCGAATGAGCAGTTCTTC. The full variable domain, completed using reference TRBV11-2 and TRBJ2-1, is EAGVAQSPRYKIIEKRQSVAFWCNPISGHATLYWYQQILGQGPKLLIQFQNNGVVDDSQLPKDRFSAERLKGVDSTLKIQPAKLEDSAVYLCASSPLAGAANEQFFGPGTRLTVL.